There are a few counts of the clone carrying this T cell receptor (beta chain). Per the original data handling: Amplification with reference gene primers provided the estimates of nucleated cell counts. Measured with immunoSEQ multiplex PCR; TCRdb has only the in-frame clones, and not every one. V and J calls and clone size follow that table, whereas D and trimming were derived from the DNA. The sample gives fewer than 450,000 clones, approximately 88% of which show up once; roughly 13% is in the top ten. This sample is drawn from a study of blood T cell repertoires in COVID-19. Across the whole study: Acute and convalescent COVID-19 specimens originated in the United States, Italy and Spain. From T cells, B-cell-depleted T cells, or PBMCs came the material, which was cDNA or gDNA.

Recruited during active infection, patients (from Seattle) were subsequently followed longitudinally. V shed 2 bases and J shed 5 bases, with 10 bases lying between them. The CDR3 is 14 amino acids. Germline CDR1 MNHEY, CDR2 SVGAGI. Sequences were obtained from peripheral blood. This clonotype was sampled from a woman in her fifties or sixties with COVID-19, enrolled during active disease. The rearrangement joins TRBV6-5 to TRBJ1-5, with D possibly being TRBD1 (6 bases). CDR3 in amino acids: CASSYRDTYQPQHF. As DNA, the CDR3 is TGTGCCAGCAGTTACCGGGACACCTATCAGCCCCAGCATTTT.